Each of the 3 T cell receptor beta chains below was sequenced from the same sample in a study of cytomegalovirus exposure and HLA in healthy donors. 13 Jbeta primers and 60 Vbeta primers were used for the PCR. Sequenced by immunoSEQ multiplex PCR; TCRdb stores in-frame clones only, minus some. The data show a few hundred thousand clones, under 80% seen once. Sequences were obtained from PBMCs. These receptors originate from a woman aged 25 to 39 in good health and CMV-seronegative.

As to this clone: Other DNA sequences within the sample encode an identical CDR3. The CDR3: CASSRTGGSYNEQFF. CDR3 nucleotide sequence: TGTGCCAGCAGCCGCACAGGGGGTTCCTACAATGAGCAGTTCTTC. The rearrangement links TRBV11-2 to TRBJ2-1; 8 bases agree with TRBD1. Germline CDR1 and CDR2: SGHAT and FQNNGV. CDR3 length: 15 amino acids. Trimming cost V 5 bases and J 1 base; bases outside gene matches: 4.

The gene calls are TRBV7-6 and TRBJ2-7; D perhaps matches TRBD2 (6 bases). The CDR3 sequence is 16 residues long. V lost 5 bases and J lost 2, with 19 bases in between. From germline, CDR1 is SGHVS and CDR2 FNYEAQ. The CDR3 nucleotides read TGTGCCAGCAGCCAGAGTCCCGGGACTTCCCCCTACGAGCAGTACTTC. It encodes CASSQSPGTSPYEQYF.

Worth noting for this clone: At one boundary the junction diverges from the germline segment, which might be a read error. This chain connects TRBV11-2 to TRBJ1-3; the match to TRBD1 covers 9 bases. CDR1 is SGHAT, CDR2 FQNNGV, per germline. This CDR3 spans 17 amino acids. Here the CDR3 DNA reads TGTGACAGCAGCTTAGATCGGCGGACAGGGGAAGGAAACACCATATATTTT. It encodes CDSSLDRRTGEGNTIYF.